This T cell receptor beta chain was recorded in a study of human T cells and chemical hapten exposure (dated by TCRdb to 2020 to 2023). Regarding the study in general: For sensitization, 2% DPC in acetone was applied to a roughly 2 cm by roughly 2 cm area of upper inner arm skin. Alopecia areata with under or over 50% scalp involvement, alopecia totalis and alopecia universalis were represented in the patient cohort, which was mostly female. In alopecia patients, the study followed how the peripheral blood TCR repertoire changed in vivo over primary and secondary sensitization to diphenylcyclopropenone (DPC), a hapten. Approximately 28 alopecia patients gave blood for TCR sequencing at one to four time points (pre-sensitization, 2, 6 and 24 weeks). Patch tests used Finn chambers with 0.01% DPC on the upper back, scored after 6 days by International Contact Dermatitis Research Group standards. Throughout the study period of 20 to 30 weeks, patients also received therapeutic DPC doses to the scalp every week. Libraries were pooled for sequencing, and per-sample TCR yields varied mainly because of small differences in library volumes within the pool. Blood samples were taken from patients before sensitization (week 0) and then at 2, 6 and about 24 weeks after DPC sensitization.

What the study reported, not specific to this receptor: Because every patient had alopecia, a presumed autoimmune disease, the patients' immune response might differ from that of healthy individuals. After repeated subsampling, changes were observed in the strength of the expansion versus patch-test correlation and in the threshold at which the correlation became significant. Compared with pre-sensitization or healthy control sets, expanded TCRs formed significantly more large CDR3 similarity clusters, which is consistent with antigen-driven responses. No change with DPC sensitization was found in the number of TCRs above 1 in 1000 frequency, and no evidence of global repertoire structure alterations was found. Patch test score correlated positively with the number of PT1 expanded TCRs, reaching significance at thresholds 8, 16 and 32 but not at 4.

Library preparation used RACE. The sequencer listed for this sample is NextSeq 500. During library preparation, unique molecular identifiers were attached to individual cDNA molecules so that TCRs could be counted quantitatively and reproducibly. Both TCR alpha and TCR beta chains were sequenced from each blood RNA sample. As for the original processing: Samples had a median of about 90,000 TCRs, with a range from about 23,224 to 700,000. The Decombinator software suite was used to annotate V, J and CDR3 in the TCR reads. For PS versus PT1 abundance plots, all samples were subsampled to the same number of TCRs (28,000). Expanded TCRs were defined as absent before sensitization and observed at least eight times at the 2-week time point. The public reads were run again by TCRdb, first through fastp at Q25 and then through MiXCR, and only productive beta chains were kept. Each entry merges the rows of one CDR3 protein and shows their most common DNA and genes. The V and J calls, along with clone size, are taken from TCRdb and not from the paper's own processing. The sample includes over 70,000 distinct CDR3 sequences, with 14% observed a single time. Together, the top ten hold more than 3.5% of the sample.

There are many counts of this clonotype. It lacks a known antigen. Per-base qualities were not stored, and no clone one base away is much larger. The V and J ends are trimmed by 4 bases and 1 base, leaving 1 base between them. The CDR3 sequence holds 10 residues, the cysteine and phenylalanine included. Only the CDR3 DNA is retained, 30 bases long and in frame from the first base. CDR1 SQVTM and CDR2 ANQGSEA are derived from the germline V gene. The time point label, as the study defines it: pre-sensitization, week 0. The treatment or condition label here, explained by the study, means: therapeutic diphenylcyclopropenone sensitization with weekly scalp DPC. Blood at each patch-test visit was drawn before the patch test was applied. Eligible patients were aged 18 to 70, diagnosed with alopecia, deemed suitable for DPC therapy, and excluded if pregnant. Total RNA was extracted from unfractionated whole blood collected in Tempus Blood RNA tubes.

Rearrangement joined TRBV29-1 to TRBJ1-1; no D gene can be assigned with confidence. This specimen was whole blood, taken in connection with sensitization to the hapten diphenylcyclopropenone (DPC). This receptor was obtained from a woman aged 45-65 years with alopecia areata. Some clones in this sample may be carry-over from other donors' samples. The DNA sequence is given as TGCAGCGTTGCGAACACTGAAGCTTTCTTT. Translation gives CSVANTEAFF.